The present TCR beta chain was sequenced within a study of glioma-infiltrating T cells. The CDR3 has 14 residues. The germline V gene encodes CDR1 SGHTA and CDR2 FQGNSA. V was cut by 0 bases and J by 2 bases, with 8 bases left in between. Using RNA template, CDR3s of TCR alpha and beta were amplified with iRepertoire arm-PCR. TCRdb recomputed calls from the multiplex PCR reads with MiXCR, one row per CDR3 protein. The sample lists 100,000 to 150,000 distinct CDR3 sequences, 20% to 25% seen once, with nearly 15% in the top ten. Worth noting for this clonotype: Since a much larger clone is just one base distant, this may be a read error.

This TCR was sampled from a human donor with low-grade glioma or glioblastoma, undergoing nonglioma brain surgery, or in good health (not recorded which). Sequencing was performed on glioma tissue, nonneoplastic brain tissue, or PBMCs (not recorded which). The chain is built from TRBV7-2 and TRBJ2-7; D is ambiguous. The CDR3 here is CASSLATSTYEQYF. CDR3 in DNA: TGTGCCAGCAGCTTAGCGACAAGCACCTACGAGCAGTACTTC.